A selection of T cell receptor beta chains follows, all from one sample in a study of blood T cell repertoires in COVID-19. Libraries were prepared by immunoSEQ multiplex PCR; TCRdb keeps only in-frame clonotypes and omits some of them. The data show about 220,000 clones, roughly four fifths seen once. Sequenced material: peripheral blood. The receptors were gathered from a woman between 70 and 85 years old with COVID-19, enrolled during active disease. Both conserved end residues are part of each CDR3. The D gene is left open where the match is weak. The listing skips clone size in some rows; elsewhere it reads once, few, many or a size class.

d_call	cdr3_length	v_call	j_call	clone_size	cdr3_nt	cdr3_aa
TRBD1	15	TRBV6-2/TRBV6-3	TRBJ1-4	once	TGTGCCAGCAGCCATTCGGGACAGATAGGTGAAAAACTGTTTTTT	CASSHSGQIGEKLFF
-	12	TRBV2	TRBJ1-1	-	TGTGCCAGCACGAGGGTGAACACTGAAGCTTTCTTT	CASTRVNTEAFF
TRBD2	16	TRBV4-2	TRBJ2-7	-	TGTGCCAGCAGCCAAGACGGGACTAGCGGTAACTACGAGCAGTACTTC	CASSQDGTSGNYEQYF
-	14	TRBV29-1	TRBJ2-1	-	TGCAGCGCCCGGGGTGGGAGGGGGAGAAATGAGCAGTTCTTC	CSARGGRGRNEQFF
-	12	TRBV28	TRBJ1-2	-	TGTGCCAGCATTGGACAGCTCTATGGCTACACCTTC	CASIGQLYGYTF
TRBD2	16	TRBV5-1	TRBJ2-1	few	TGCGCCAGCAGCGCGCGAGCGGGACTCTTGTTGAATGAGCAGTTCTTC	CASSARAGLLLNEQFF
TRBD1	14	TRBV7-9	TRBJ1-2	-	TGTGCCAGCAGCTCGTCCGGACAGGGTGGAGGCTACACCTTC	CASSSSGQGGGYTF
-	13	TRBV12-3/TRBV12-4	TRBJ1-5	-	TGTGCCAGCAGTTTAGGAGGAGTACAGCCCCAGCATTTT	CASSLGGVQPQHF
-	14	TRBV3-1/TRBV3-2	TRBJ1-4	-	TGTGCCAGCAGCCAAGCCACAATGGAGGATGGGCTGTTTTTT	CASSQATMEDGLFF
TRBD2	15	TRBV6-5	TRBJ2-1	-	TGTGCCAGCAGAAAAACTAGCGGGGCCTACAATGAGCAGTTCTTC	CASRKTSGAYNEQFF
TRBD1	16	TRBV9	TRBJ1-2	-	TGTGCCAGCAGCGTAGGGGCAGGGGGAGCCAACTATGGCTACACCTTC	CASSVGAGGANYGYTF
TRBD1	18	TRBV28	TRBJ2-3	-	TGTGCCAGCAGGGGATATTCAGGGGGCTCGACTAGCACAGATACGCAGTATTTT	CASRGYSGGSTSTDTQYF
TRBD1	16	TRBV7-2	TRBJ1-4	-	TGTGCCAGCAGCTTCTTAGGACAGGGAATTAGTGAAAAACTGTTTTTT	CASSFLGQGISEKLFF
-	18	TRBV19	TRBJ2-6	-	TGTGCCAGTAGTATAAATCTTGGGGCAGGCGCTGGGGCCAACGTCCTGACTTTC	CASSINLGAGAGANVLTF
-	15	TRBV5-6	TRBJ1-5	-	TGTGCCAGCAGCTTGGTAGCAGGGTTAAGTCAGCCCCAGCATTTT	CASSLVAGLSQPQHF
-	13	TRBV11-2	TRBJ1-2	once	TGTGCCAGCAGCTACTTCAGGGATGTGGGCTACACCTTC	CASSYFRDVGYTF
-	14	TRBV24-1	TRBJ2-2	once	TGTGCCACCAGTCGCGCGGCGAACACCGGGGAGCTGTTTTTT	CATSRAANTGELFF
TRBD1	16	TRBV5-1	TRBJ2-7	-	TGCGCCAGCAGCTTGATTTGGACAGGGGGCTCCTACGAGCAGTACTTC	CASSLIWTGGSYEQYF
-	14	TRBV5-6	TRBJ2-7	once	TGTGCCAGCAGCTACCAGGACAGAGCCTCCGAGCAGTACTTC	CASSYQDRASEQYF
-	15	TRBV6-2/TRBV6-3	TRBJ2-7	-	TGTGCCAGCAGTTACTCGACGTCGGGATCCTACGAGCAGTACTTC	CASSYSTSGSYEQYF
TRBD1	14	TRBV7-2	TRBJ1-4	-	TGTGCCAGCAGCTTCACAGGGGTCGGGGAAAAACTGTTTTTT	CASSFTGVGEKLFF
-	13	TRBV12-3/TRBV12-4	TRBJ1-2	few	TGTGCCAGCAGTCCCCGACGGACAGAGGGCTACACCTTC	CASSPRRTEGYTF
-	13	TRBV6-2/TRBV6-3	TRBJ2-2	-	TGTGCCAGCAGTAGGGACTTGCTCGGGGAGCTGTTTTTT	CASSRDLLGELFF
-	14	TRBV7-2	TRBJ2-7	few	TGTGCCAGCAGCCCCCGGGAAGGATACTACGAGCAGTACTTC	CASSPREGYYEQYF
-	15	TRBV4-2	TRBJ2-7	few	TGTGCCAGCAGCCAACCGGACAGTAGCTCCTACGAGCAGTACTTC	CASSQPDSSSYEQYF
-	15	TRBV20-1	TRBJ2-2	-	TGCAGTGCTAGTTCGCACAGCTCGAACACCGGGGAGCTGTTTTTT	CSASSHSSNTGELFF
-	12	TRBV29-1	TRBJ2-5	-	TGCAGCGTTGTACGCGGGCAAGAGACCCAGTACTTC	CSVVRGQETQYF
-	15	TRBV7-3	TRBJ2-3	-	TGTGCCAGCAGCTCCATGGGAGAAAGAACAGATACGCAGTATTTT	CASSSMGERTDTQYF
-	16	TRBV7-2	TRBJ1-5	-	TGTGCCAGCAGCTTAGCGGGCAATGGTGGCAATCAGCCCCAGCATTTT	CASSLAGNGGNQPQHF
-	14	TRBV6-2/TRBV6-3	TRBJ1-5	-	TGTGCCAGCAGTTACGGAACAGTGAATCAGCCCCAGCATTTT	CASSYGTVNQPQHF
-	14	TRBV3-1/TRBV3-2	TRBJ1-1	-	TGTGCCAGCAGCCAAGATCTGGGGCAGGTGGGAGCTTTCTTT	CASSQDLGQVGAFF
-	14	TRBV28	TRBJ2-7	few	TGTGCCAGCAGATCAACAGGATACTCCTACGAGCAGTACTTC	CASRSTGYSYEQYF